A single sample gave rise to the 27 T cell receptor beta chains below, sequenced in a study of T-cell reconstitution after alpha-beta-depleted transplantation in children. The authors prepared the TCRbeta library with unique molecular identifiers. In TCRdb, the PCR reads were re-called with MiXCR into one record per CDR3 protein. The sample contains roughly 300,000 distinct CDR3 sequences, around a tenth of which appear only once. Sequenced here: peripheral blood, sampled 180 days after TCRalphabeta/CD19-depleted stem cell transplant. The receptors here all came from a male patient between 2 and 15 years old who had a stem cell transplant for chronic granulomatous disease, so the T cells may come from the graft donor.

This sequence joins TRBV5-5 and TRBJ2-3, with D tentatively TRBD1 (6 bases). The germline V gene has CDR1 SGHKS and CDR2 YYEKEE (reference sequence). The CDR3 has 13 residues. Trimming took 2 bases from V and 6 from J, leaving 10 bases between them. Here the CDR3 DNA reads TGTGCCAGCAGCTTAAGGACAGTGGATACGCAGTATTTT. It translates to CASSLRTVDTQYF.

This clonotype was counted at least ten times. The chain joins TRBV4-2 to TRBJ2-1; D possibly corresponds to TRBD2 (6 bases). Germline V gene sequence: CDR1 LGHNA, CDR2 YNFKEQ. Trimming shortened V by 0 bases and J by 2 bases, and 11 bases separated the two germline ends. The CDR3 totals 16 residues. The CDR3 DNA is TGTGCCAGCAGCCAAGATAGCACGGGGGCCTACAATGAGCAGTTCTTC. Translating gives CASSQDSTGAYNEQFF.

This clonotype showed up many times. This chain links TRBV5-6 with TRBJ2-3; D gene ambiguous. CDR3 length: 18 residues. Germline lookup yields CDR1 SGHDT and CDR2 YYEEEE. Deletions cut 3 bases from V and 2 bases from J, with 22 bases between. The CDR3 DNA reads as TGTGCCAGCAGCTCCCGATCCCTTGCGGAACTTTACACAGATACGCAGTATTTT. Amino acids: CASSSRSLAELYTDTQYF.

This clonotype showed up many times. The chain carries TRBV12-3 or TRBV12-4 and TRBJ1-2; D is unresolved. Trimming pared 6 bases from V and 6 bases from J, leaving 17 bases between. This CDR3 is 14 amino acids long. In DNA form, the CDR3 reads TGTGCCAGCAGCCACGGACCGATTACTGATGGCTACACCTTC. This encodes CASSHGPITDGYTF.

This clonotype was observed at least ten times. The V call is TRBV7-2, the J call TRBJ2-3; 12 positions agree with TRBD2. This CDR3 comprises 15 residues. Germline V gene data show CDR1 as SGHTA and CDR2 as FQGNSA. Trimming cost V 6 bases and J 4 bases; bases outside gene matches: 5. The CDR3 here is CASRKLAGGPDTQYF. The CDR3 DNA follows: TGTGCCAGCAGGAAACTAGCGGGAGGCCCAGATACGCAGTATTTT.

This clonotype was found many times. This rearrangement joins TRBV7-6 to TRBJ2-2; D might be TRBD1 (5 bases). With 0 bases removed from V and 3 bases from J, the gap between germline ends came to 11 bases. Germline V gives CDR1 SGHVS, CDR2 FNYEAQ. The CDR3 sequence is 16 residues long. The CDR3 loop reads CASSLAPGAYTGELFF. The CDR3 DNA reads TGTGCCAGCAGCTTAGCCCCTGGGGCGTACACCGGGGAGCTGTTTTTT.

This clonotype showed up just a few times. V usage is TRBV12-3 or TRBV12-4 and J usage is TRBJ2-7, with D perhaps matching TRBD2 (5 bases). CDR3 length: 12 residues. V lost 2 bases to trimming and J lost 5 bases, with 7 bases between them. The chain's CDR3 is CASSLPGDEQYF. Written as DNA, the CDR3 is TGTGCCAGCAGTTTACCCGGGGACGAGCAGTACTTC.

This clonotype has a count of ten or more. This chain connects TRBV5-1 to TRBJ1-2, with TRBD1 matching 9 bases. With V trimmed by 0 bases and J by 3 bases, 6 bases remained unmatched. This CDR3 contains 16 residues. Germline values: CDR1 SGHRS, CDR2 YFSETQ. The CDR3 DNA reads TGCGCCAGCAGCTTGGGCCCACAGGGGGCTGACTATGGCTACACCTTC. This translates into CASSLGPQGADYGYTF.

In this sample, this clonotype turned up many times. The CDR3 is CSALQGTNEKLFF. The CDR3 DNA follows: TGCAGCGCTCTACAGGGAACTAATGAAAAACTGTTTTTT. J is TRBJ1-4 and V is TRBV29-1; tentative D call: TRBD1 (6 bases). Trimming cost V 7 bases and J 1 base, with 10 bases left between them. There are 13 residues in the CDR3. CDR1 SQVTM and CDR2 ANQGSEA come from the germline V gene.

This clonotype was counted many times. This rearrangement joins TRBV2 to TRBJ2-1; TRBD2 is a possible D gene (6 bases). The germline gives CDR1 SNHLY, CDR2 FYNNEI. The length of the CDR3 is 12 residues. V gave up 11 bases and J gave up 7 bases, with 15 bases separating them. Written as DNA, the CDR3 is TGTGCCGGGAGACTAGTTCTGAATGAGCAGTTCTTC. Amino acids: CAGRLVLNEQFF.

This clonotype was counted between two and nine times. The V and J genes are TRBV29-1 and TRBJ2-7, with TRBD1 matching 8 bases. With V trimmed by 0 bases and J by 8 bases, 6 bases remained unmatched. The CDR3 is 13 amino acids. CDR1 is SQVTM and CDR2 is ANQGSEA in the germline V gene. The CDR3 sequence is CSVEEDRGLKQYF. The CDR3 nucleotides read TGCAGCGTTGAAGAAGACAGGGGTCTCAAGCAGTACTTC.

In this sample, this clonotype turned up many times. The chain combines TRBV7-9 with TRBJ2-5, with a possible D match to TRBD2 (6 bases). V was clipped by 7 bases and J by 5 bases, with 17 bases between them. Looked up from germline, CDR1 is SEHNR and CDR2 is FQNEAQ (reference sequence). The CDR3 is made up of 14 amino acids. CDR3 loop: CASIMTGAGETQYF. The CDR3 DNA reads TGTGCCAGCATCATGACGGGAGCTGGGGAGACCCAGTACTTC.

This clonotype was observed many times. CDR3 DNA sequence: TGCAGCGTTGAAGGTGGGGCAGTCGGAGGCTACACCTTC. Translation gives CSVEGGAVGGYTF. This chain links TRBV29-1 with TRBJ1-2; a weak D match, TRBD1 (5 bases). Trimming stripped 1 base from V and 8 bases from J, with 14 bases between. This CDR3 is built from 13 residues. Germline lookup yields CDR1 SQVTM and CDR2 ANQGSEA.

This clonotype was recorded at least ten times. The rearrangement uses TRBV4-3 and TRBJ1-6, with D possibly matching TRBD1 (5 bases). Trimming shortened V by 0 bases and J by 11 bases, and 8 bases separated the two germline ends. The CDR3 has 13 residues. Germline lookup yields CDR1 LGHNA and CDR2 YSLEER. CDR3 in amino acids: CASSQEGLTPLHF. In DNA, the CDR3 is TGCGCCAGCAGCCAAGAGGGGCTGACACCCCTCCACTTT.

This clonotype was seen many times. V and J are TRBV9 and TRBJ2-7, with 9 bases matching TRBD1. Germline trimming cut 1 base from V and 5 bases from J; bases unmatched to any gene: 7. The CDR3 covers 15 residues. Germline V gives CDR1 SGDLS, CDR2 YYNGEE. The CDR3 DNA is TGTGCCAGCAGCGTAAGTGGACAGGGGTTGGACGAGCAGTACTTC. Translation: CASSVSGQGLDEQYF.

This clonotype was seen many times. V usage is TRBV9 and J usage is TRBJ2-5; D remains ambiguous. The CDR3 has 14 residues. Germline CDR1 is SGDLS and CDR2 is YYNGEE. Trimming pared 0 bases from V and 1 base from J, leaving 7 bases between. In DNA form, the CDR3 reads TGTGCCAGCAGCGTAGGGGCAGTCCAAGAGACCCAGTACTTC. It is translated as CASSVGAVQETQYF. Filled out from reference TRBV9 and TRBJ2-5, the complete variable domain reads DSGVTQTPKHLITATGQRVTLRCSPRSGDLSVYWYQQSLDQGLQFLIQYYNGEERAKGNILERFSAQQFPDLHSELNLSSLELGDSALYFCASSVGAVQETQYFGPGTRLLVL.

This clonotype was recorded many times. The V call is TRBV10-3, the J call TRBJ2-1; D is uncertain. CDR3 length: 11 residues. Germline V gene lookup returns CDR1 ENHRY and CDR2 SYGVKD. Trimming removed 6 bases from V and 9 bases from J, with 9 bases in between. CDR3 nucleotides: TGTGCCATCAGGCGCGACATTGAGCAGTTCTTC. Translating it yields CAIRRDIEQFF.

A word on this clonotype: One junction end disagrees with the germline gene, perhaps due to a read error. The CDR3 loop reads CASSFAGVTLAKIIQYF. The CDR3 bases are TGTGCCAGCAGCTTCGCCGGAGTTACCCTAGCCAAAATCATTCAGTACTTC. The rearrangement links TRBV7-2 to TRBJ2-4, with D perhaps matching TRBD2 (5 bases). CDR1 is SGHTA and CDR2 is FQGNSA in the germline V gene. The CDR3 runs 17 residues.

This clonotype came up a few times. The rearrangement links TRBV3-1 to TRBJ2-7; no definite D call. The CDR3 totals 15 residues. Germline V lookup: CDR1 LGHDT, CDR2 YNNKEL (reference sequence). V dropped 1 base and J dropped 0 bases, with 10 bases sitting between them. The chain's CDR3 is CASSQGPSHSYEQYF. CDR3 in DNA: TGTGCCAGCAGCCAAGGTCCTAGTCACTCCTACGAGCAGTACTTC.

This clonotype was recorded at least ten times. An end of the junction does not agree with germline; a read error may underlie this. V gene TRBV20-1 combines with J gene TRBJ2-3, with 8 bases identical to TRBD2. CDR3 size: 15 residues. Germline CDR1 and CDR2: DFQATT and SNEGSKA (reference sequence). The CDR3 here is CSARGAGVSTDTQYF. The CDR3 DNA is TGCAGCGCTAGGGGAGCGGGAGTAAGCACAGATACGCAGTATTTT.

This clonotype occurred many times. This chain uses TRBV18 with TRBJ2-1; perhaps TRBD2 as D (5 bases). Trimming left V 2 bases short and J 3 bases short, with 8 bases between. Germline CDR1 is KGHSH and CDR2 is LQKENI. CDR3 length: 14 amino acids. This CDR3 is CASSPEAGYNEQFF. The CDR3 DNA reads TGTGCCAGCTCACCAGAGGCGGGCTACAATGAGCAGTTCTTC.

This clonotype was found many times. The chain couples TRBV10-3 to TRBJ2-5, with D hard to call. Germline CDR1 reads ENHRY; CDR2 reads SYGVKD. Trimming removed 4 bases at V and 3 bases at J, with 6 bases between. The CDR3 covers 12 residues. CDR3 loop: CAISVNEETQYF. Written as DNA, the CDR3 is TGTGCCATCAGTGTGAACGAAGAGACCCAGTACTTC.

Concerning this clonotype: This may come from a read error, since a much larger clone is one base off. The DNA is omitted, as the CDR3 cannot be located on it reliably, and the CDR3 follows TCRdb's listing. J is TRBJ2-1 and V is TRBV12-3 or TRBV12-4; the table names TRBD1, a call not compared with the DNA. Counting both end residues, the CDR3 totals 13 amino acids. CDR3 sequence reads: CASSILGTHEQFF.

This clonotype has at least ten counts. This chain links TRBV28 with TRBJ2-5; 11 nucleotides align to TRBD2. Germline-derived CDR1 and CDR2 are MDHEN and SYDVKM. The V segment lost 2 bases and the J segment 2 bases; nucleotides outside the gene matches: 4. This CDR3 spans 16 amino acids. The CDR3 sequence: CASSLRTSGRQETQYF. The DNA of the CDR3 is TGTGCCAGCAGTTTACGGACTAGCGGGCGACAAGAGACCCAGTACTTC. The full variable domain, completed using reference TRBV28 and TRBJ2-5, is DVKVTQSSRYLVKRTGEKVFLECVQDMDHENMFWYRQDPGLGLRLIYFSYDVKMKEKGDIPEGYSVSREKKERFSLILESASTNQTSMYLCASSLRTSGRQETQYFGPGTRLLVL.

This clonotype appeared a few times. The chain uses TRBV5-6 and TRBJ2-2; TRBD1 agrees at 8 bases. V shed 0 bases and J 5 bases; nucleotides not matched to a gene: 3. The CDR3 loop spans 15 amino acids. Germline values: CDR1 SGHDT, CDR2 YYEEEE. The CDR3 loop reads CASSLDRGITGELFF. The CDR3 DNA reads as TGTGCCAGCAGCTTGGACAGGGGGATTACCGGGGAGCTGTTTTTT. Full variable domain (rest looked up from reference TRBV5-6 and TRBJ2-2): DAGVTQSPTHLIKTRGQQVTLRCSPKSGHDTVSWYQQALGQGPQFIFQYYEEEERQRGNFPDRFSGHQFPNYSSELNVNALLLGDSALYLCASSLDRGITGELFFGEGSRLTVL.

In its sample, this clonotype was seen many times. The chain is built from TRBV5-1 and TRBJ2-2, with D hard to call. The germline gives CDR1 SGHRS, CDR2 YFSETQ. The ends were cut back, 1 base at V and 4 bases at J, with 8 bases in the middle. The CDR3 runs to 14 residues. CDR3 sequence: CASSLLGRTGELFF. The CDR3 nucleotides are TGCGCCAGCAGCTTGTTAGGGCGCACCGGGGAGCTGTTTTTT. Complete variable domain (other parts from reference TRBV5-1 and TRBJ2-2): KAGVTQTPRYLIKTRGQQVTLSCSPISGHRSVSWYQQTPGQGLQFLFEYFSETQRNKGNFPGRFSGRQFSNSRSEMNVSTLELGDSALYLCASSLLGRTGELFFGEGSRLTVL.

For this clonotype: A much larger clone sits a single nucleotide away, making a read error possible. The genes are TRBV7-2 and TRBJ2-3, with a weak D call TRBD2 (7 bases). Per germline, CDR1 SGHTA and CDR2 FQGNSA. Trimming removed 5 bases at V and 5 bases at J, with 20 bases between. The CDR3 is made up of 16 amino acids. CDR3 DNA sequence: TGTGCCAGCAGCCATACTAGCGTGGGGGCTTTAGATACGCAGTATTTT. Its protein is CASSHTSVGALDTQYF. Variable domain in full (rest from reference TRBV7-2 and TRBJ2-3): GAGVSQSPSNKVTEKGKDVELRCDPISGHTALYWYRQSLGQGLEFLIYFQGNSAPDKSGLPSDRFSAERTGGSVSTLTIQRTQQEDSAVYLCASSHTSVGALDTQYFGPGTRLTVL.